This T cell receptor (beta chain) originates from a study of monozygotic twins with inflammatory bowel disease. Whole-study results and caveats: Among IBD patients, fewer clonotypes were shared with others than among healthy twins, especially with disease activity. Diversity of TCRbeta measured by inverse Simpson was lower in IBD patients than in healthy co-twins.

With respect to this clonotype: Its antigen is unknown.

The germline V gene has CDR1 SGHTA and CDR2 FQGNSA. The CDR3 sequence is 15 residues long. For each CDR3 protein, TCRdb gives one entry from its re-call of the 5' RACE reads, without DNA. The repertoire table contains around 200,000 distinct CDR3 sequences. Each donor supplied roughly 2.4 ml of blood. Sequencing was done on a sample of blood. This clonotype was obtained from a human donor with ulcerative colitis or Crohn's disease, or a healthy co-twin of an affected twin (not recorded which). The chain employs TRBV7-2 and TRBJ1-2; no DNA is available, so the TRBD1 call from TCRdb remains unchecked. The CDR3: CASSLDFRGRGGYTF.